This record covers a single T cell receptor (beta chain). What it binds is unknown. The data are from a study of glioma-infiltrating T cells after dendritic cell vaccination. Looking at the study overall: Autologous tumor lysate was loaded overnight onto monocyte-derived dendritic cells grown seven days with IL-4 and GM-CSF. Three intradermal dendritic cell vaccine injections were given every two weeks. General study findings and limits: Complete blood and tumor specimen sets were limited to few patients.

This table comes from immunoSEQ multiplex PCR, and its TCRdb copy is limited to in-frame clones, with some not included. The data show fewer than 75,000 clones, 85% seen once. Germline-derived CDR1 and CDR2 are LGHNA and YSLEER. V shed 0 bases, J shed 3 bases, and the junction held 2 bases outside the gene matches. The CDR3 extends over 15 amino acids. Described time point: after dendritic cell vaccination, including at tumor progression/relapse. The genes are TRBV4-3 and TRBJ2-1; 7 nucleotides line up with TRBD2. The clonotype was recovered from a human donor with glioblastoma. The sample here was blood, taken after dendritic cell vaccination. Here the CDR3 reads CASSQETGGYNEQFF. The CDR3 nucleotides are TGCGCCAGCAGCCAAGAGACGGGGGGCTACAATGAGCAGTTCTTC.